The next 27 T cell receptor beta chains were all read from a single sample in a study of metastatic and nonmetastatic thyroid tumors. Prior to thyroid surgery, none of the patients had received any treatment. TCRdb reanalyzed the PCR reads with MiXCR. The sample includes under 8,500 clones, 15% to 20% of them seen just once. Material for sequencing was adjacent normal tissue. The receptors come from a male donor with papillary thyroid cancer or a benign thyroid nodule (not recorded which). Some clones in this sample may be carry-over from other donors' samples.

The chain combines TRBV6-1 with TRBJ1-5, with D hard to call. The germline gives CDR1 MNHNS, CDR2 SASEGT. Trimming stripped 5 bases from V and 4 bases from J, with 9 bases between. This CDR3 has 13 residues. CDR3 sequence reads: CASSPTLNQPQHF. Written as DNA, the CDR3 is TGTGCCAGCAGTCCGACACTTAATCAGCCCCAGCATTTT.

The V and J genes are TRBV6-1 and TRBJ2-7; D unresolved. Per the germline V gene, CDR1 is MNHNS and CDR2 is SASEGT. The CDR3 is made up of 13 amino acids. V lost 6 bases, J lost 6 bases, and 15 bases lay in between. CDR3 protein: CASRPPADGEQYF. The CDR3 DNA is TGTGCCAGCAGACCACCCGCAGACGGCGAGCAGTACTTC.

This clone was observed a few times. The V gene is TRBV28, the J gene TRBJ1-3; possibly TRBD1 for D (5 bases). Per germline, CDR1 MDHEN and CDR2 SYDVKM. This CDR3 comprises 14 residues. Trimming left V 7 bases short and J 3 bases short, with 13 bases between. The DNA for the CDR3 is TGTGCCAGCACCGATCCGGGACTTGGAAACACCATATATTTT. It codes for CASTDPGLGNTIYF.

The chain employs TRBV7-2 and TRBJ2-7, with 9 bases matching TRBD1. This CDR3 is built from 14 residues. The germline V gene has CDR1 SGHTA and CDR2 FQGNSA. Losses at the gene ends were 5 bases for V and 2 bases for J; bases not matched to a gene: 4. CDR3 nucleotide sequence: TGTGCCAGCAGCCCAACAGGGGGCGCCTACGAGCAGTACTTC. Protein product: CASSPTGGAYEQYF.

The chain's CDR3 is CAWSVLKGYSPLHF. CDR3 DNA sequence: TGTGCCTGGAGTGTCCTAAAGGGTTATTCACCCCTCCACTTT. The chain carries TRBV30 and TRBJ1-6, with D hard to call. The CDR3 consists of 14 residues. V was cut by 0 bases and J by 8 bases, with 11 bases left in between. Germline CDR1 GTSNPN, CDR2 SVGIG (reference sequence).

A single count supports this clone. The V call is TRBV7-6, the J call TRBJ2-3, with 7 bases aligning to TRBD2. V shed 2 bases, J shed 2 bases, and the junction held 4 bases outside the gene matches. The CDR3 runs to 15 residues. Germline CDR1 and CDR2: SGHVS and FNYEAQ. CDR3 protein: CASSLRAGPTDTQYF. The CDR3 DNA sequence: TGTGCCAGCAGCTTACGAGCGGGGCCCACAGATACGCAGTATTTT. Based on the CDR3 plus reference TRBV7-6 and TRBJ2-3, the full variable domain is GAGVSQSPRYKVTKRGQDVALRCDPISGHVSLYWYRQALGQGPEFLTYFNYEAQQDKSGLPNDRFSAERPEGSISTLTIQRTEQRDSAMYRCASSLRAGPTDTQYFGPGTRLTVL.

With respect to this clone: An end of the junction differs from the germline gene, which may be a read error. The J gene is TRBJ1-2, the V gene TRBV28, with no clear D. The CDR3 loop spans 13 amino acids. Looked up from germline, CDR1 is MDHEN and CDR2 is SYDVKM. CDR3 amino acids: CASSDVWGYGYAF. CDR3 nucleotides: TGTGCCAGCAGTGACGTTTGGGGTTATGGCTACGCCTTC.

As DNA, the CDR3 is TGCAGTGCTTGGGGCACGGGGGGGCATGGGACCCAGTACTTC. Its protein product is CSAWGTGGHGTQYF. The chain links TRBV20-1 to TRBJ2-5; 8 bases map to TRBD2. The V gene's germline CDR1 is DFQATT and CDR2 SNEGSKA (reference sequence). Trimming removed 5 bases from V and 7 bases from J; junction bases left unmatched: 12. The CDR3 runs 14 residues.

The CDR3 loop is CASSLVAVGNEQFF. Written as DNA, the CDR3 is TGCGCCAGCAGCTTGGTGGCGGTGGGAAATGAGCAGTTCTTC. The V gene is TRBV5-1, the J gene TRBJ2-1; D gene unclear. This CDR3 has 14 residues. Trimming stripped 0 bases from V and 7 bases from J, with 11 bases between. Germline V gene sequence: CDR1 SGHRS, CDR2 YFSETQ.

This clone was recorded a few times. The chain joins TRBV6-1 to TRBJ2-3; possibly TRBD2 for D (5 bases). The V and J ends lost 7 bases and 0 bases respectively, with 5 bases between them. The CDR3 totals 12 residues. The germline gives CDR1 MNHNS, CDR2 SASEGT. For the CDR3, the DNA is TGTGCCAGCACGGGGAGCACAGATACGCAGTATTTT. As protein: CASTGSTDTQYF.

Judged by abundance, this clone is large (0.1 to 1%). The chain links TRBV28 to TRBJ2-1; D uncertain. Germline CDR1 and CDR2: MDHEN and SYDVKM. The CDR3 has 15 residues. Deletions cut 1 base from V and 8 bases from J, with 15 bases between. CDR3 DNA: TGTGCCAGCAGTTTATCCCCCCCAGGATCCCATGAGCAGTTCTTC. As protein: CASSLSPPGSHEQFF.

This clone is judged medium-sized. The rearrangement links TRBV19 to TRBJ2-3; 10 bases fit TRBD1. Trimming at V came to 5 bases and at J to 5 bases, leaving 7 bases not matched to a gene. The CDR3 is 15 amino acids. The germline gives CDR1 LNHDA, CDR2 SQIVND (reference sequence). The CDR3 region has the DNA TGTGCCAGTAGTCTCCGGGACAGGGGCAGAGATACGCAGTATTTT. This translates into CASSLRDRGRDTQYF. The whole variable domain, filled in from reference TRBV19 and TRBJ2-3, reads DGGITQSPKYLFRKEGQNVTLSCEQNLNHDAMYWYRQDPGQGLRLIYYSQIVNDFQKGDIAEGYSVSREKKESFPLTVTSAQKNPTAFYLCASSLRDRGRDTQYFGPGTRLTVL.

This clone was recorded a few times. The chain joins TRBV29-1 to TRBJ1-4; TRBD1 aligns across 11 bases. CDR1 and CDR2 (germline): SQVTM, ANQGSEA. This CDR3 has 14 residues. Trimming cost V 3 bases and J 7 bases; bases outside gene matches: 4. CDR3 coding DNA: TGCAGCGTTGAGGAGGGGACAGGGGGTGAAAAACTGTTTTTT. Translation: CSVEEGTGGEKLFF.

Many counts were recorded for this clone. This may be a read error, as it is one base from a much larger clone. This chain connects TRBV29-1 to TRBJ1-2; D might be TRBD1 (6 bases). In germline, CDR1 is SQVTM, CDR2 ANQGSEA. CDR3 length: 14 residues. The CDR3 sequence: CSASRGESNYSYTF. The CDR3 DNA is TGCAGCGCGTCGAGGGGGGAATCTAACTATAGCTACACCTTC.

This clone showed up many times. The chain couples TRBV7-2 to TRBJ2-1; TRBD1 might be the D (7 bases). This CDR3 spans 15 amino acids. Germline V gene data show CDR1 as SGHTA and CDR2 as FQGNSA. The germline V and J ends were trimmed by 4 bases and 1 base, with 11 bases remaining between them. Here the CDR3 reads CASSSSGGSYNEQFF. The CDR3 nucleotides are TGTGCCAGCAGCTCCTCAGGGGGGTCCTACAATGAGCAGTTCTTC.

The chain joins TRBV28 to TRBJ1-2; D is uncertain. The CDR3 is 14 residues long. CDR1 and CDR2 from the germline V gene are MDHEN and SYDVKM. Deletions cut 4 bases from V and 8 bases from J, with 17 bases between. The DNA of the CDR3 is TGTGCCAGCAGTTGGCCCCAGGACCAAAAGGGCTACACCTTC. Translating it yields CASSWPQDQKGYTF.

The chain uses TRBV6-6 and TRBJ2-2; D gene unclear. The CDR3 is 15 amino acids. Germline V gene sequence: CDR1 MNHNY, CDR2 SVGAGI (reference sequence). Between the trimmed V and J ends, which lost 8 bases and 8 bases, there was a span of 21 bases. CDR3: CASGHSISLQGELFF. CDR3 nucleotide sequence: TGTGCCAGCGGTCACTCGATTTCGCTACAGGGGGAGCTGTTTTTT.

The chain has TRBV12-3 or TRBV12-4 and TRBJ2-7; 10 bases are a match to TRBD1. The CDR3 runs to 16 residues. The trim removed 6 bases at V and 1 base at J, leaving 9 bases unmatched. CDR3 residues: CASSKGGQGRSYEQYF. The CDR3 DNA sequence: TGTGCCAGCAGCAAGGGGGGACAGGGGCGATCCTACGAGCAGTACTTC.

The rearrangement joins TRBV27 to TRBJ2-7; TRBD1 might be the D (5 bases). CDR3 length equals 14 residues. The V end was cut by 0 bases, the J end by 2 bases, with 8 bases between. Germline V gene sequence: CDR1 MNHEY, CDR2 SMNVEV (reference sequence). The CDR3 bases are TGTGCCAGCAGTTTATCCCAGGGCGCCTACGAGCAGTACGTC. Its translation is CASSLSQGAYEQYV.

This clone was detected a few times. The chain employs TRBV28 and TRBJ2-7; no clear D gene. Per germline, CDR1 MDHEN and CDR2 SYDVKM. The CDR3 is 13 residues long. The V and J ends lost 7 bases and 0 bases respectively, with 10 bases between them. CDR3 in DNA: TGTGCCAGCATCGGGCAGATCTCCTACGAGCAGTACTTC. Its translation is CASIGQISYEQYF. Combining the CDR3 with reference TRBV28 and TRBJ2-7 gives the whole variable domain DVKVTQSSRYLVKRTGEKVFLECVQDMDHENMFWYRQDPGLGLRLIYFSYDVKMKEKGDIPEGYSVSREKKERFSLILESASTNQTSMYLCASIGQISYEQYFGPGTRLTVT.

The chain recombines TRBV30 with TRBJ1-6; 7 bases align to TRBD1. CDR1 is GTSNPN and CDR2 is SVGIG in the germline V gene (reference sequence). Unmatched junction bases numbered 5, after V lost 0 bases and J lost 9 bases. The CDR3 is made up of 14 amino acids. The CDR3 sequence: CAWSVRRGLSPLHF. DNA for the CDR3: TGTGCCTGGAGTGTAAGAAGGGGGCTTTCACCCCTCCACTTT.

In its sample, this clone is large. This chain uses TRBV12-3 or TRBV12-4 with TRBJ2-7; possibly TRBD1 for D (5 bases). The CDR3 has 15 residues. The V and J ends lost 2 bases and 5 bases respectively, with 16 bases between them. This CDR3 is CASSLSAQGRDEQYF. The DNA of the CDR3 is TGTGCCAGCAGTTTATCCGCCCAGGGTCGTGACGAGCAGTACTTC.

This clone turned up a few times. Mismatch with germline at one junction end may stem from a read error. The chain carries TRBV12-3 or TRBV12-4 and TRBJ2-1, with D unclear. CDR3 length equals 14 residues. The CDR3 sequence is CASSFWSSFNEQFF. CDR3 sequence (DNA): TGTGCCAGCAGTTTTTGGTCATCCTTCAATGAGCAGTTCTTC.

The rearrangement joins TRBV20-1 to TRBJ2-7, with 9 bases aligning to TRBD1. CDR3 length: 17 amino acids. CDR1 and CDR2 (germline): DFQATT, SNEGSKA (reference sequence). Trimming cost V 6 bases and J 4 bases; bases outside gene matches: 19. The CDR3 here is CSAQDRGSVSGRYEQYF. CDR3 coding DNA: TGCAGTGCCCAGGACAGGGGATCTGTGTCAGGAAGGTACGAGCAGTACTTC.

By share, this clone counts as medium-sized. V is TRBV12-5 and J is TRBJ2-3; 7 bases fit TRBD2. The germline V gene encodes CDR1 LGHNT and CDR2 FRNRAP. The CDR3 loop spans 16 amino acids. Germline trimming cut 2 bases from V and 2 bases from J; bases unmatched to any gene: 7. CDR3: CASGLFPSGPTDTQYF. DNA of the CDR3: TGTGCTAGTGGTTTGTTTCCTAGCGGCCCCACAGATACGCAGTATTTT.

The V and J genes are TRBV10-1 and TRBJ2-1, with 10 bases fitting TRBD2. The germline V gene encodes CDR1 WNHNN and CDR2 SYGVQD (reference sequence). This CDR3 has 14 residues. The V gene end was trimmed by 6 bases and the J gene end by 4 bases; junction bases not matched to a gene: 3. The CDR3 DNA reads as TGCGCCAGCAGGAGCGGGGGGGCTTACAATGAGCAGTTCTTC. This codes for CASRSGGAYNEQFF.

This clone showed up many times. The sample carries other DNA sequences with the same CDR3. The J gene is TRBJ1-5, the V gene TRBV6-5; TRBD1 is a possible D gene (5 bases). Trimming took off 2 bases at V and 5 bases at J, with 7 bases between the two ends. Looked up from germline, CDR1 is MNHEY and CDR2 is SVGAGI. This CDR3 comprises 13 residues. The CDR3 DNA sequence: TGTGCCAGCAGTTACCGGGGGGATCAGCCCCAGCATTTT. This sequence encodes CASSYRGDQPQHF.